Below, 15 T cell receptor beta chains from the same sample are listed, as sequenced in a study of T cell responses to AZD1222 COVID-19 vaccine. The data were produced by immunoSEQ multiplex PCR, yet TCRdb's version contains in-frame clones alone and is incomplete. The table records approximately 120,000 clones, about 90% of them present only once. Sequencing was performed on peripheral blood, taken on day 0 of MenACWY control vaccination. Receptors originate from an adult in good health.

The chain has TRBV5-6 and TRBJ1-3, with TRBD1 identical over 7 bases. The CDR3 is 17 residues long. The V and J ends lost 4 bases and 0 bases, in that order; junction bases with no gene match: 10. CDR1 and CDR2 (germline): SGHDT, YYEEEE. Written as DNA, the CDR3 is TGTGCCAGCAGCGGTGGACAGGCAAAGCTCTCTGGAAACACCATATATTTT. Residues: CASSGGQAKLSGNTIYF. Full variable domain (outside the CDR3, taken from reference TRBV5-6 and TRBJ1-3): DAGVTQSPTHLIKTRGQQVTLRCSPKSGHDTVSWYQQALGQGPQFIFQYYEEEERQRGNFPDRFSGHQFPNYSSELNVNALLLGDSALYLCASSGGQAKLSGNTIYFGEGSWLTVV.

This sequence joins TRBV6-2 or TRBV6-3 and TRBJ1-2, with 9 positions matching TRBD1. V trimming: 2 bases; J trimming: 4 bases; junction bases outside the gene matches: 5. Germline V CDR1 and CDR2: MNHEY, SVGEGT. The CDR3 is 15 amino acids. The CDR3 is CASSYPGQGRYGYTF. The CDR3 DNA sequence: TGTGCCAGCAGTTACCCGGGACAGGGCCGCTATGGCTACACCTTC.

The chain is built from TRBV7-2 and TRBJ2-7; TRBD1 aligns across 11 bases. Germline CDR1 SGHTA, CDR2 FQGNSA. V was pared by 5 bases and J by 1 base, with 10 bases of the junction left unmatched. The CDR3 has 17 residues. CDR3 sequence reads: CASSPLLGQGVSYEQYV. CDR3 sequence (DNA): TGTGCCAGCAGCCCCTTGCTGGGACAGGGGGTGTCCTACGAGCAGTACGTC.

The genes are TRBV3-1 (or the pseudogene TRBV3-2) and TRBJ1-1, with D possibly being TRBD1 (5 bases). The germline gives CDR1 LGHDT, CDR2 YNNKEL (reference sequence). This CDR3 contains 14 residues. Trimming took 2 bases from V and 1 from J, leaving 8 bases between them. The CDR3 DNA is TGTGCCAGCAGCCAACCGGGACCGAACACTGAAGCTTTCTTT. Protein product: CASSQPGPNTEAFF.

The chain couples TRBV5-6 to TRBJ2-1, with a possible D match to TRBD1 (5 bases). The germline CDR1 and CDR2 sequences are SGHDT and YYEEEE. The CDR3 is made up of 15 amino acids. V was trimmed by 5 bases and J by 0 bases, leaving 12 bases between them. As DNA, the CDR3 is TGTGCCAGCAGTTCGACAGTGAGCTCCTACAATGAGCAGTTCTTC. Encoded protein: CASSSTVSSYNEQFF.

The rearrangement uses TRBV4-1 and TRBJ2-3, with D possibly being TRBD2 (7 bases). The V end lost 6 bases, the J end lost 2 bases, and 18 bases lay between the germline ends. The length of the CDR3 is 16 residues. Per the germline V gene, CDR1 is MGHRA and CDR2 is YSYEKL. For the CDR3, the DNA is TGCGCCAGCAGTCTGATCCTCGCGGGGGCCACAGATACGCAGTATTTT. Translation: CASSLILAGATDTQYF.

The chain employs TRBV12-2 and TRBJ2-2; the table gives TRBD2 as D, unverified against the DNA. TRBV12-2 is labeled a pseudogene. The CDR3 has 21 residues. CDR3 sequence (DNA): TGTGCAAGTCGCTTAGAGAATACATCGCGGGAGGGCCGGTCGAACACCGGGGAGCTGTTTTTT. It encodes CASRLENTSREGRSNTGELFF.

The V and J genes are TRBV27 and TRBJ2-3, with 9 bases fitting TRBD1. The trim removed 4 bases at V and 7 bases at J, leaving 9 bases unmatched. The CDR3 extends over 15 amino acids. Germline CDR1 MNHEY, CDR2 SMNVEV (reference sequence). In DNA, the CDR3 is TGTGCCAGCAGTTCGCCGGGACAGGGAGCGAATACGCAGTATTTT. Protein: CASSSPGQGANTQYF.

CDR3 region: CASSLLGTGGEDYGYTF. The CDR3 DNA reads as TGTGCCAGCAGTTTATTAGGGACAGGGGGAGAAGACTATGGCTACACCTTC. The gene calls are TRBV27 and TRBJ1-2; 11 bases are shared with TRBD1. After removal of 1 base from V and 3 bases from J, the junction contained 7 bases not matched to a gene. CDR3 length: 17 residues. Per germline, CDR1 MNHEY and CDR2 SMNVEV (reference sequence).

The CDR3 region has the DNA TGTGCCAGCAGCAAAGGGGTGTCCCGGGGACGTACCGGGGAGCTGTTTTTT. It yields the protein CASSKGVSRGRTGELFF. The chain uses TRBV21-1 and TRBJ2-2. TRBV21-1 is classified as a pseudogene. CDR3 length: 17 residues.

This chain joins TRBV5-1 and TRBJ2-5; D not resolved. V gave up 4 bases and J gave up 1 base, with 8 bases separating them. The CDR3 contains 13 residues. Germline V lookup: CDR1 SGHRS, CDR2 YFSETQ. The CDR3 DNA follows: TGCGCCAGCAGCCCCCAGGTCCAAGAGACCCAGTACTTC. It specifies CASSPQVQETQYF.

The chain couples TRBV19 to TRBJ1-4; D uncertain. CDR3 size: 16 residues. Trimming cost V 1 base and J 8 bases, with 17 bases left between them. Per germline, CDR1 LNHDA and CDR2 SQIVND (reference sequence). The CDR3 coding sequence is TGTGCCAGTAGTATAGGAGGCCGAGGACTTTTCGAAAAACTGTTTTTT. It is translated as CASSIGGRGLFEKLFF.

The chain combines TRBV21-1 with TRBJ1-1. TRBV21-1 is given as a pseudogene. The CDR3 has 9 amino acids. The CDR3 bases are TGTGCCATAAGGGTGGAAGCTTTCTTT. It specifies CAIRVEAFF.

The chain employs TRBV3-1 (or the pseudogene TRBV3-2) and TRBJ1-5; D not certain. Germline assignment: CDR1 LGHDT and CDR2 YNNKEL (reference sequence). V lost 3 bases, J lost 3 bases, and 21 bases lay in between. The CDR3 is made up of 18 amino acids. CDR3 nucleotides: TGTGCCAGCAGCCATTTAACCGGCGCCTCCCCACCCAATCAGCCCCAGCATTTT. It is translated as CASSHLTGASPPNQPQHF.

CDR3 nucleotides: TGTGCCAGCAGGTCAGGGGGGGACACTGAAGCTTTCTTT. Its protein is CASRSGGDTEAFF. The genes are TRBV12-3 or TRBV12-4 and TRBJ1-1, with 7 bases fitting TRBD1. The CDR3 consists of 13 residues. V lost 6 bases to trimming and J lost 3 bases; unmatched junction nucleotides: 4.